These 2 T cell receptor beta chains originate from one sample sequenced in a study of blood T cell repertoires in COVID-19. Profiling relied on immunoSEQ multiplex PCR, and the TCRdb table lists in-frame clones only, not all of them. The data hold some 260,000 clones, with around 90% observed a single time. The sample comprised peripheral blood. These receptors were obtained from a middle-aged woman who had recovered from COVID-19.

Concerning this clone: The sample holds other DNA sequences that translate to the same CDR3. This CDR3 is CASSPGQTNTEAFF. Here the CDR3 DNA reads TGTGCCAGCTCACCCGGACAGACGAACACTGAAGCTTTCTTT. The rearrangement uses TRBV18 and TRBJ1-1; D is possibly TRBD1 (6 bases). Between the trimmed V and J ends, which lost 3 bases and 1 base, there was a span of 9 bases. Germline V lookup: CDR1 KGHSH, CDR2 LQKENI. The length of the CDR3 is 14 residues.

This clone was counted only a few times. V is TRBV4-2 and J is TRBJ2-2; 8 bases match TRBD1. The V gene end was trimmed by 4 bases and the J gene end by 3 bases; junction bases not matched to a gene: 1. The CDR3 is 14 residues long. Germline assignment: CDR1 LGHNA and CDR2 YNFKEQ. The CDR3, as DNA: TGTGCCAGCAGCCCGGACAGGGACACCGGGGAGCTGTTTTTT. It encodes CASSPDRDTGELFF.